These 10 T cell receptor beta chains came from one sample sequenced in a study of chronic HIV infection and antiretroviral therapy. TCRdb re-analysed the 5' RACE reads in MiXCR, keeping a single row per CDR3 protein. This table holds over 40,000 distinct CDR3 sequences, approximately 20% found once. The specimen was peripheral blood. These receptors were obtained from an adult who had HIV and had not received antiretroviral therapy, or was an uninfected healthy control (not recorded which).

This clonotype turned up a few times. V and J are TRBV28 and TRBJ2-6; weak D call: TRBD2 (6 bases). The CDR3 sequence is 16 residues long. The germline V gene has CDR1 MDHEN and CDR2 SYDVKM. V gave up 5 bases and J gave up 2 bases, with 13 bases separating them. The CDR3 nucleotides are TGTGCCAGCAGTATGCTGTGGGGGGCTGGGGCCAACGTCCTGACTTTC. It translates to CASSMLWGAGANVLTF.

This clonotype has just a few counts. The chain carries TRBV29-1 and TRBJ2-2; perhaps TRBD1 as D (5 bases). The CDR3 totals 15 residues. V lost 6 bases and J 0 bases, leaving 14 bases between the germline ends. Germline CDR1 and CDR2: SQVTM and ANQGSEA. The CDR3 bases are TGCAGCGTAGGATCAGGGTTGGCGAACACCGGGGAGCTGTTTTTT. It codes for CSVGSGLANTGELFF.

The J gene is TRBJ2-7, the V gene TRBV6-5; D unclear. V lost 7 bases to trimming and J lost 6 bases, with 19 bases between them. Germline CDR1 reads MNHEY; CDR2 reads SVGAGI. This CDR3 is 14 amino acids long. The CDR3 DNA reads as TGTGCCAGCACTAAGGTGATCGGCTACGGCGAGCAGTACTTC. Protein product: CASTKVIGYGEQYF.

This chain links TRBV3-1 with TRBJ1-1; D gene ambiguous. The V end was cut by 4 bases, the J end by 6 bases, with 15 bases between. CDR1 LGHDT and CDR2 YNNKEL come from the germline V gene (reference sequence). The CDR3 is 14 amino acids. CDR3 in amino acids: CASSPSYGKSEAFF. In DNA, the CDR3 is TGTGCCAGCAGCCCCTCTTACGGCAAGTCTGAAGCTTTCTTT.

This clonotype was detected a few times. The chain carries TRBV12-3 or TRBV12-4 and TRBJ2-5; no clear D. V dropped 7 bases and J dropped 5 bases, with 17 bases sitting between them. The CDR3 is 14 amino acids. CDR3 bases: TGTGCCAGCACCCTCCAAAGGGTTTTTGAGACCCAGTACTTC. It codes for CASTLQRVFETQYF.

This chain links TRBV5-1 with TRBJ1-1; D possibly corresponds to TRBD1 (6 bases). The CDR3 loop spans 14 amino acids. Per the germline V gene, CDR1 is SGHRS and CDR2 is YFSETQ. V was clipped by 7 bases and J by 5 bases, with 18 bases between them. The CDR3 spells CASFRGGSETEAFF. Written as DNA, the CDR3 is TGCGCCAGCTTCAGGGGCGGAAGCGAAACTGAAGCTTTCTTT.

The genes are TRBV5-8 and TRBJ2-7, with 9 nucleotides matching TRBD1. Unmatched junction bases numbered 5, after V lost 3 bases and J lost 7 bases. The CDR3 totals 13 residues. Germline lookup yields CDR1 SGHTS and CDR2 YDEGEE. Written as DNA, the CDR3 is TGTGCCAGCAGCTCCGACAGGGGGTGGGAGCAGTACTTC. Amino acid sequence: CASSSDRGWEQYF.

This clonotype was observed a few times. The genes are TRBV7-3 and TRBJ2-2; no definite D call. Germline values: CDR1 SGHTA, CDR2 FQGTGA. This CDR3 region has 13 residues. Trimming removed 1 base at V and 7 bases at J, with 7 bases between. For the CDR3, the DNA is TGTGCCAGCAGCTTAATAGGGCGCGGGGAGCTGTTTTTT. Translating it yields CASSLIGRGELFF.

The rearrangement joins TRBV5-1 to TRBJ2-3; the D gene is possibly TRBD1 (6 bases). Trimming stripped 2 bases from V and 0 bases from J, with 10 bases between. Germline lookup yields CDR1 SGHRS and CDR2 YFSETQ. CDR3 length equals 15 residues. CDR3 sequence reads: CASSLQTGSTDTQYF. The DNA for the CDR3 is TGCGCCAGCAGCTTACAGACAGGAAGCACAGATACGCAGTATTTT.

The chain combines TRBV29-1 with TRBJ1-3, with D maybe TRBD1 (5 bases). Trimming removed 7 bases from V and 6 bases from J, with 13 bases in between. Germline assignment: CDR1 SQVTM and CDR2 ANQGSEA. The CDR3 runs 12 residues. The CDR3 nucleotides are TGCAGCGCGGGGCATCAGTCAAACACCATATATTTT. This gives the protein CSAGHQSNTIYF.